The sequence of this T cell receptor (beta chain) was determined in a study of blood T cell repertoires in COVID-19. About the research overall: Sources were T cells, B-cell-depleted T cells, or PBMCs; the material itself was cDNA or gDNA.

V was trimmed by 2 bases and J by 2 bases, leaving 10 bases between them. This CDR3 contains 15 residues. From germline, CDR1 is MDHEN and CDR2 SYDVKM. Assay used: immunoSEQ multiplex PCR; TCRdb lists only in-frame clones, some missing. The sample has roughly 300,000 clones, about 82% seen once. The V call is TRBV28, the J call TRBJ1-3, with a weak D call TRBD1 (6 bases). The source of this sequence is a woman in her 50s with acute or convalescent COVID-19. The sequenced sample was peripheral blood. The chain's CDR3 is CASSLRDTAGNTIYF. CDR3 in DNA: TGTGCCAGCAGTTTACGGGACACTGCTGGAAACACCATATATTTT.